A selection of T cell receptor beta chains follows, all from one sample in a study of blood T cell repertoires in COVID-19. Data came from immunoSEQ multiplex PCR; TCRdb stores just in-frame clones and leaves some out. The table has a few hundred thousand clones, around 82% seen once. Specimen: peripheral blood. The receptor source for this set is a man aged 45-65 years with active or convalescent COVID-19. CDR3s include the opening cysteine and the closing phenylalanine or tryptophan. The D gene is left open where the match is weak. Rows may omit the clone size; those that give it use once, few, many or a size class.

size	D	V	J	DNA	CDR3
.	TRBD1	TRBV18	TRBJ2-7	TGTGCCAGCTCAATGTCGGGACAGGGCCTCTACGAGCAGTACTTC	CASSMSGQGLYEQYF
few	.	TRBV5-1	TRBJ2-1	TGCGCCAGCAGCTTGATAACGGGAGCTTCCAATGAGCAGTTCTTC	CASSLITGASNEQFF
.	TRBD1	TRBV30	TRBJ1-3	TGTGCCTGGATGACAGGGGGCTCTGGAAACACCATATATTTT	CAWMTGGSGNTIYF
.	.	TRBV6-6	TRBJ2-3	TGTGCCAGCAGTCCACGGGGGGCGGGGGTAGTGACAGATACGCAGTATTTT	CASSPRGAGVVTDTQYF
.	.	TRBV12-3/TRBV12-4	TRBJ1-2	TGTGCCAGCAGTTTGTGGGCCGATGGCTACACCTTC	CASSLWADGYTF
once	TRBD2	TRBV6-2/TRBV6-3	TRBJ2-1	TGTGCCAGCAGTTACGAAGGGGCGGGAGGTAGCGATGAGCAGTTCTTC	CASSYEGAGGSDEQFF
.	TRBD2	TRBV6-4	TRBJ2-5	TGTGCCAGCTTACTAGCGGGAGCGGAGACCCAGTACTTC	CASLLAGAETQYF
.	TRBD1	TRBV7-2	TRBJ1-2	TGTGCCAGCAGCCCTCGGACAGGGGGCTCTATCCACTATGGCTACACCTTC	CASSPRTGGSIHYGYTF
once	.	TRBV6-5	TRBJ1-5	TGTGCCAGCATGAGGGGGATTGTCCAGCCCCAGCATTTT	CASMRGIVQPQHF
few	.	TRBV9	TRBJ2-2	TGTGCCAGCAGCGTAGGGATTGGACTACTCGAGAGAACGAACACCGGGGAGCTGTTTTTT	CASSVGIGLLERTNTGELFF
.	.	TRBV7-2	TRBJ1-4	TGTGCCAGCAGCTTAGCCAGTAATGAAAAACTGTTTTTT	CASSLASNEKLFF
.	TRBD1	TRBV13	TRBJ2-7	TGTGCCAGCAGCCCGGGACAGGCGCTCTACGAGCAGTACTTC	CASSPGQALYEQYF
.	.	TRBV19	TRBJ1-4	TGTGCCAGTAGTATGGGGGGTGCAACTAATGAAAAACTGTTTTTT	CASSMGGATNEKLFF
.	.	TRBV11-2	TRBJ1-2	TGTGCCAGCAGCCCCACGGGGGGGTTATCCTATGGCTACACCTTC	CASSPTGGLSYGYTF
once	TRBD1	TRBV9	TRBJ2-7	TGTGCCAGCAGCGCCCGGACAGGGAGCAACGAGCAGTACTTC	CASSARTGSNEQYF
.	TRBD1	TRBV2	TRBJ1-2	TGTGCCAGCAGTGGGACAGGCAGTTATGGCTACACCTTC	CASSGTGSYGYTF
.	TRBD2	TRBV12-5	TRBJ2-1	TGTGCTAGTGGTTATAGCGGGGGGGCGAACAATGAGCAGTTCTTC	CASGYSGGANNEQFF
.	.	TRBV7-9	TRBJ1-2	TGTGCCAGCAGCCGCGGGACGGACTATGGCTACACCTTC	CASSRGTDYGYTF
.	.	TRBV7-9	TRBJ1-1	TGTGCCAGCAGCCTTACTACCCTTATCACTGAAGCTTTCTTT	CASSLTTLITEAFF